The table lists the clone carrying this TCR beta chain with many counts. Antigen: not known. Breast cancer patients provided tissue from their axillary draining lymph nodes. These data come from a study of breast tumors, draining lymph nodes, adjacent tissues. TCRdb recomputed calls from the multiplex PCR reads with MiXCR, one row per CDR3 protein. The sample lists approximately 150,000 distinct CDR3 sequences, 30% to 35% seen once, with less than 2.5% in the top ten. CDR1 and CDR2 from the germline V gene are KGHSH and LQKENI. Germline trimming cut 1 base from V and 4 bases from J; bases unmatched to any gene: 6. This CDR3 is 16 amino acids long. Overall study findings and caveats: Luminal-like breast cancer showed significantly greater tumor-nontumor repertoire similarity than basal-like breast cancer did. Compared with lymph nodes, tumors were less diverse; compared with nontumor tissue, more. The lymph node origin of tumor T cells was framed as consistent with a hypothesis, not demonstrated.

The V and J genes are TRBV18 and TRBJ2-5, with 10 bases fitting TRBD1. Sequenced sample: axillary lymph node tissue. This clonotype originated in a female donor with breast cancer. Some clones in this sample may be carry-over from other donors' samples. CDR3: CASSPRRTGGAETQYF. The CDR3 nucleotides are TGTGCCAGCTCACCACGCCGGACAGGGGGGGCAGAGACCCAGTACTTC.